The 6 T cell receptor beta chains in this list originate from one sample, sequenced in a study of control samples from healthy donors and cancer patients. TCRdb's table, derived via immunoSEQ multiplex PCR, lists solely in-frame clones and lacks some. The sample yields 150,000 or so clones, 88% seen once. What was sequenced was blood. These receptors were collected from a man younger than 35 in good health.

The chain employs TRBV6-6 and TRBJ1-2, with 8 bases aligning to TRBD1. Germline CDR1 and CDR2: MNHNY and SVGAGI (reference sequence). The CDR3 is 15 amino acids. V trimming: 6 bases; J trimming: 0 bases; junction bases outside the gene matches: 6. The CDR3 nucleotides are TGTGCCAGCAGCCCACAGGGGGAGGCTAACTATGGCTACACCTTC. It specifies CASSPQGEANYGYTF.

The chain joins TRBV7-6 to TRBJ2-2, with TRBD1 identical over 9 bases. Germline V lookup: CDR1 SGHVS, CDR2 FNYEAQ. With V trimmed by 5 bases and J by 6 bases, 4 bases remained unmatched. This CDR3 is built from 14 residues. CDR3 coding DNA: TGTGCCAGCAGCGTAGGGACAGGGCCCGGGGAGCTGTTTTTT. Protein product: CASSVGTGPGELFF.

A remark on this clone: A junction boundary mismatches the germline segment, possibly from a read error. The CDR3 DNA sequence: TGCAGTGCTAGTCGGGGGAACTCCGGGGAGCTGTTTTTT. Translating it yields CSASRGNSGELFF. J is TRBJ2-2 and V is TRBV20-1; D might be TRBD2 (6 bases). The CDR3 runs 13 residues. Germline lookup yields CDR1 DFQATT and CDR2 SNEGSKA (reference sequence).

This chain uses TRBV20-1 with TRBJ1-1; 8 nucleotides match TRBD1. V shed 3 bases and J 5 bases; nucleotides not matched to a gene: 8. The CDR3 consists of 14 residues. Germline loops: CDR1 DFQATT, CDR2 SNEGSKA (reference sequence). CDR3 sequence (DNA): TGCAGTGCTAGTAGGACAGGGCGATGGACTGAAGCTTTCTTT. Translation gives CSASRTGRWTEAFF.

The chain is built from TRBV29-1 and TRBJ2-3; 8 positions match TRBD1. In germline, CDR1 is SQVTM, CDR2 ANQGSEA. This CDR3 has 16 amino acids. V lost 3 bases and J lost 0; bases outside the gene matches: 8. In nucleotides, the CDR3 is TGCAGCGTTGACCAGCTGTGGACAGGGAGCACAGATACGCAGTATTTT. Its translation: CSVDQLWTGSTDTQYF.

The V gene is TRBV9, the J gene TRBJ2-5, with 7 nucleotides matching TRBD2. There are 15 residues in the CDR3. V shed 2 bases, J shed 2 bases, and the junction held 6 bases outside the gene matches. CDR1 is SGDLS, CDR2 YYNGEE, per germline. The CDR3 DNA reads as TGTGCCAGCAGCGTGCATTTAGCGGGTCAAGAGACCCAGTACTTC. The encoded protein is CASSVHLAGQETQYF.